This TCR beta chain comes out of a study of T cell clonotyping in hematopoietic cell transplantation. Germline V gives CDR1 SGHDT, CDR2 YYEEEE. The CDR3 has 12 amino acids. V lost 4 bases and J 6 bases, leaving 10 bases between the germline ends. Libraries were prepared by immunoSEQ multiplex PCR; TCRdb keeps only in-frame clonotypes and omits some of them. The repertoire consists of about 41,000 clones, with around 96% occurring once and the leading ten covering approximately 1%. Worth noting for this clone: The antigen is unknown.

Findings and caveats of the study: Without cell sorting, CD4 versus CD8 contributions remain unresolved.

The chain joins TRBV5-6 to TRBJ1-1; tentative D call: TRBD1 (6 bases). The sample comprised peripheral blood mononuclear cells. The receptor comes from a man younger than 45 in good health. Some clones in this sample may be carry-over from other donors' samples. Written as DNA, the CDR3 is TGTGCCAGCAGCCGAGGGGGGCCTGAAGCTTTCTTT. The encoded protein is CASSRGGPEAFF.